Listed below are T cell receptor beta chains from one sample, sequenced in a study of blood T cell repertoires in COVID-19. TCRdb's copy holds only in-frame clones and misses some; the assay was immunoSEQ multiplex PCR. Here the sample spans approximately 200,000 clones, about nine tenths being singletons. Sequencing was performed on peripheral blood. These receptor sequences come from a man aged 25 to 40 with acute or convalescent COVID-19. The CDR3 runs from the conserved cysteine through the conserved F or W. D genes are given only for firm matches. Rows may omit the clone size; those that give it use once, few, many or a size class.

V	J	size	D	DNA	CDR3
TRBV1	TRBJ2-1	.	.	TGCACCAGCAGCCCCCCAGGTGTGACCAGCAATGAGCAGTTCTTC	CTSSPPGVTSNEQFF
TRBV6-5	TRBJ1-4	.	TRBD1	TGTGCCAGCAGAACAGGGGCGAGTGAAAAACTGTTTTTT	CASRTGASEKLFF
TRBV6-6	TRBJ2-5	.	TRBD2	TGTGCCAGCAGTTTCCAGCGGGGGACGGGGACCCAGTACTTC	CASSFQRGTGTQYF
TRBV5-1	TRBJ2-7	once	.	TGCGCCAGCAGCTTAGCTGACAACTACGAGCAGTACTTC	CASSLADNYEQYF
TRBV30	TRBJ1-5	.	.	TGTGCCTGGAGTCGCCGAGACAATCAGCCCCAGCATTTT	CAWSRRDNQPQHF
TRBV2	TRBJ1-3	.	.	TGTGCCAGCAATGACAGGGGAAACACCATATATTTT	CASNDRGNTIYF
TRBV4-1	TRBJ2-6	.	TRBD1	TGCGCCAGCAGCCAAGAGCCGGGACAGGTGAGCTCTGGGGCCAACGTCCTGACTTTC	CASSQEPGQVSSGANVLTF
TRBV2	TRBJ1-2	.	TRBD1	TGTGCCAGCAGTGAAGCTGGACAGGGGAGCTACACCTTC	CASSEAGQGSYTF
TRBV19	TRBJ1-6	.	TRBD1	TGTGCCAGTAGTCCAAGGGACAGGGGGTCCTATAATTCACCCCTCCACTTT	CASSPRDRGSYNSPLHF
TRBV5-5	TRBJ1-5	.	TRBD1	TGTGCCAGCAGCTTGGTTACAGGGGATCAGCCCCAGCATTTT	CASSLVTGDQPQHF
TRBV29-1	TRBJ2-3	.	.	TGCAGCGTCGATAAAAACTCGGATACGCAGTATTTT	CSVDKNSDTQYF
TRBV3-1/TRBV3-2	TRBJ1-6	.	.	TGTGCCACCTCCCCCTCCGAGTTCCTGAATTCACCCCTCCACTTT	CATSPSEFLNSPLHF
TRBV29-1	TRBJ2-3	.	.	TGCAGCGTAAGAGGTGCTAGCACAGATACGCAGTATTTT	CSVRGASTDTQYF
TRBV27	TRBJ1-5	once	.	TGTGCCAGCAGTTTAGTGGGAGGGAATCAGCCCCAGCATTTT	CASSLVGGNQPQHF
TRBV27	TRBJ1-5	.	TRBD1	TGTGCCAGGCACCGCAGGTGGGACAGGTGGGAGGCAGTAGCTCAGCCCCAGCATTTT	CARHRRWDRWEAVAQPQHF